This T cell receptor (beta chain) was captured in a study of T cells in Graves' hyperthyroidism and ophthalmopathy. Study-level findings and limits: From stable hyperthyroidism, ophthalmopathy was set apart by a 13 V-J model. Also found in blood were most expanded thyroid clonotypes above 0.001.

This clonotype has more than one count but fewer than ten. Its antigen is unidentified. The CDR3 has 14 residues. Germline V CDR1 and CDR2: KGHDR, SFDVKD. V shed 3 bases and J shed 8 bases, with 12 bases lying between them. The TCR beta CDR3 regions underwent amplification using RNA transcripts as the source. First-round RT-PCR with HTBI primers amplified the TCR CDR3 region. Using its own MiXCR run on the multiplex PCR reads, TCRdb lists one record per CDR3 protein. Of 410,000 or so distinct CDR3 sequences in the sample, around 15% were seen once. Researchers barred patients who had uncontrolled infection, other autoimmune disease, pregnancy or lactation.

The sequence was collected from a man younger than 35 with Graves' ophthalmopathy. The chain links TRBV24-1 to TRBJ1-4; D gene unclear. The sequenced material came from blood. The CDR3 sequence: CATSDNPNPEKLFF. As DNA, the CDR3 is TGTGCCACCAGTGATAACCCGAATCCGGAAAAACTGTTTTTT.